This T cell receptor beta chain was captured in a study of radiotherapy plus CTLA-4 blockade in lung cancer (dated by TCRdb to the late 2010s). Broadly, across the study: Objective responses were observed in 18% of enrolled patients, and disease control was achieved in around 28%. General study outcomes and caveats: After treatment with radiotherapy and ipilimumab, TCR clones that originated in tumors expanded in peripheral blood. Increased serum interferon-beta after radiation, together with early dynamic changes in blood T cell clones, were reported to be the strongest predictors of response.

The method behind the library was the immunoSEQ multiplex PCR assay. TCRdb obtained this table from immuneACCESS and retained in-frame rearrangements with V and J assigned. These tables miss some clones; where compared with another copy, unresolved V genes account for less than half of the shortfall, and the remainder is unexplained. A total of tens of thousands of clones appear in this sample, about three quarters of them only once. Roughly 8.7% of the sample is in the top ten clones. The study evaluated CTLA-4 blockade (ipilimumab) given together with focal radiation therapy in patients who had chemo-refractory metastatic non-small-cell lung cancer. This clone has just a few counts. Its specific antigen is unknown. Base qualities are not provided; no much larger clone lies one nucleotide away. The V and J ends are trimmed by 9 bases and 4 bases, leaving 10 bases between them. Looking up the germline V gene yields CDR1 SGHTA and CDR2 FQGNSA. The CDR3 spans 13 residues, from the cysteine through the phenylalanine. Just CDR3 DNA is preserved here, 39 bases in frame from base 1.

The chain is made from TRBV7-2 and TRBJ2-6; the D segment cannot be called with confidence. The specimen comprised peripheral blood, sampled from a patient treated with radiotherapy plus ipilimumab. The clonotype was recovered from a human donor with non-small cell lung cancer who had stable disease on radiotherapy plus ipilimumab. DNA sequence: TGTGCCAGTGGGGTAGCCGGGGCCAACGTCCTGACTTTC. Translated, this gives CASGVAGANVLTF. The variable domain in full, with residues beyond the CDR3 obtained from the reference TRBV7-2 and TRBJ2-6 genes, is GAGVSQSPSNKVTEKGKDVELRCDPISGHTALYWYRQSLGQGLEFLIYFQGNSAPDKSGLPSDRFSAERTGGSVSTLTIQRTQQEDSAVYLCASGVAGANVLTFGAGSRLTVL.